The 5 T cell receptor beta chains in this list originate from one sample, sequenced in a study of cytomegalovirus exposure and HLA in healthy donors. PCR used 60 Vbeta primers and 13 Jbeta primers. Clones were read by immunoSEQ multiplex PCR, and TCRdb kept only the in-frame ones, dropping some. Of about 160,000 clones detected, over 65% appear once; the ten largest clones hold around 3.3%. Sequencing was done on a sample of PBMCs. These receptors originate from a middle-aged woman in good health and CMV-seronegative.

This clone was counted only a few times. The chain carries TRBV6-1 and TRBJ2-1; 7 bases match TRBD1. V dropped 1 base and J dropped 4; count of bases not matched to a gene: 4. CDR3 length: 15 amino acids. Germline CDR1 MNHNS, CDR2 SASEGT. The CDR3 loop reads CASSEGGQFYNEQFF. In nucleotides, the CDR3 is TGTGCCAGCAGTGAAGGGGGACAGTTTTACAATGAGCAGTTCTTC.

This clone has only a few counts. The chain employs TRBV28 and TRBJ2-1, with 10 nucleotides matching TRBD2. Germline-derived CDR1 and CDR2 are MDHEN and SYDVKM. Trimming took 7 bases from V and 1 from J; bases not matched to a gene: 7. CDR3 size: 16 residues. CDR3 sequence reads: CASTSSSGGSYNEQFF. In nucleotides, the CDR3 is TGTGCCAGCACCTCCTCTAGCGGGGGTTCCTACAATGAGCAGTTCTTC.

As to this clone: At one end, the junction sequence differs from germline, possibly due to a read error. Other nucleotide sequences from this sample produce the same CDR3. This sequence joins TRBV5-6 and TRBJ2-7; D may match TRBD1 or TRBD2 (5 bases each). The CDR3 consists of 14 residues. Per germline, CDR1 SGHDT and CDR2 YYEEEE. The CDR3 sequence: CASSLGRRYYEQYF. The CDR3 nucleotides read TGCGCCAGCAGCTTGGGACGGAGATACTACGAGCAGTACTTC.

This clone has only a few counts. The J gene is TRBJ2-7, the V gene TRBV6-5; 7 bases are a match to TRBD2. This CDR3 is built from 16 residues. After removal of 0 bases from V and 2 bases from J, the junction contained 7 bases not matched to a gene. The germline CDR1 and CDR2 sequences are MNHEY and SVGAGI. In DNA, the CDR3 is TGTGCCAGCAGTTACTCTTGGGAGGGATTTCCCTACGAGCAGTACTTC. This sequence encodes CASSYSWEGFPYEQYF.

The chain links TRBV2 to TRBJ2-1, with TRBD1 matching over 10 bases. Germline CDR1 SNHLY, CDR2 FYNNEI. This CDR3 is 13 amino acids long. V was clipped by 7 bases and J by 14 bases; unmatched bases: 11. This CDR3 reads CASTKLPGQGKFF. CDR3 coding DNA: TGTGCCAGCACTAAACTACCGGGACAGGGGAAGTTCTTC.